Included here is one TCR beta chain sequence, with context. This clone was recorded only once. The antigen it recognizes is unknown. No qualities accompany the bases; no much larger clone lies one base away. V sheds 8 bases and J sheds 3 bases, leaving 11 bases between their ends. Via the germline V gene (reference sequence), CDR1 is LNHDA and CDR2 SQIVND. The CDR3, cysteine through phenylalanine, is 13 amino acids long. Only CDR3 DNA is held: 39 bases, read in frame from base 1. The sample belongs to a study of blood T cell repertoires in COVID-19 (dated by TCRdb to about 2020). Background on the whole study: The collaborator samples originated in the United States, Italy and Spain and spanned the acute and convalescent phases of COVID-19. The prospective study material was composed of cDNA or gDNA derived from T cells, B-cell-depleted T cells, or PBMCs. Subjects who had been exposed to COVID-19, were actively infected with it, or had recovered from it provided the deeply sampled blood TCRbeta repertoires that made up the dataset. The repertoires were released in a freely available public database meant as a resource for research on the immune response to SARS-CoV-2. Samples were obtained from the ongoing ImmuneRACE study (first 160 participants) and from 1,000 to 1,500 subjects provided by 6 global collaborators. A de-identified subject ID, COVID-19 status, age in years and sex were almost always included in the sample metadata. Where HLA class I and class II types were available, the types were taken from metadata supplied by the sample provider, not from assay-based typing.

Whole blood was collected in K2EDTA tubes by collaborating institutions according to the institutions' own protocols. For TCRbeta analysis, collaborators shipped samples as frozen whole blood, isolated PBMCs, or DNA extracted from either of those sample types. On the study overall, not on this receptor specifically: The amount of clinical and demographic metadata varied by source and participant and was provided uncurated.

TCRbeta CDR3 regions were amplified from genomic DNA using the immunoSEQ Assay, a bias-controlled multiplex PCR. The authors' analysis ran thus. Within the assay, amplification of reference gene primers was used to estimate how many nucleated cells each sample contained. To quantify the absolute abundance of each unique TCRbeta CDR3 rearrangement, sequence reads were collapsed and filtered. For each sample, productive Simpson clonality was calculated as the square root of Simpson's diversity index over productive rearrangements. Held by TCRdb, this immuneACCESS table contains in-frame sequences only and omits some clones. Under half of the omission traces to an unresolved V gene where checked; the cause of the rest is unknown. The V and J calls and the clone size are those of that table, but D and trimming were determined from the DNA. In this sample the table shows just under 350,000 clones, around four fifths of which occur a single time. The ten largest clonotypes hold around 3% of the sample.

Material for sequencing was peripheral blood. This clonotype was sampled from a man aged 25 to 40 with active or convalescent COVID-19. The chain couples TRBV19 to TRBJ2-1; no D gene call is confident. The encoded CDR3 is CASGAVNYNEQFF. Here is the DNA: TGTGCCAGTGGCGCGGTCAACTACAATGAGCAGTTCTTC.